This is a list of T cell receptor beta chains from one sample in a study of shared T cell receptors in the human thymus. Clones were read by immunoSEQ multiplex PCR, and TCRdb kept only the in-frame ones, dropping some. The sample lists roughly 660,000 clones, over 75% occurring once. The data were also submitted as part of a second study, on human thymus T cells.

Material: thymocytes. Receptors were obtained from a boy under three years old with a congenital heart defect. CDR3s include the opening cysteine and the closing phenylalanine or tryptophan. D genes are given only for firm matches. Clone size is shown for a subset of rows, as once, few, many or a class of expanded clone.

V,J,D,size,DNA,CDR3
TRBV5-1,TRBJ2-7,.,once,TGCGCCAGCAGCTTGGTGGTCCTCTCGGGGGAGCAGTACTTC,CASSLVVLSGEQYF
TRBV27,TRBJ1-5,.,.,TGTGCCAGCAGCCCCTCTGGACAGACTGCTAGCAATCAGCCCCAGCATTTT,CASSPSGQTASNQPQHF
TRBV18,TRBJ2-7,TRBD2,.,TGTGCCAGCTCACACCGCGGACTAGCGGGAGCAGGGGAGCAGTACTTC,CASSHRGLAGAGEQYF
TRBV13,TRBJ1-3,.,.,TGTGCCAGCAGCTTAGGTGTACAGGCAACCGGAAACACCATATATTTT,CASSLGVQATGNTIYF
TRBV4-2,TRBJ1-2,TRBD1,.,TGTGCCAGCAGCCAAAATTGGACAGGAATTAACTATGGCTACACCTTC,CASSQNWTGINYGYTF
TRBV2,TRBJ2-7,.,.,TGTGCCAGCAGTGAAAAGGAGGAGGTTAGGGGGACCTACGAGCAGTACTTC,CASSEKEEVRGTYEQYF
TRBV7-8,TRBJ2-1,.,.,TGTGCCAGCAGGATATCCTTCGGACTTCGATCCAATGAGCAGTTCTTC,CASRISFGLRSNEQFF
TRBV7-4,TRBJ1-2,TRBD1,.,TGTGCCAGCAGCTTACGGGACAGTCGGCCTGGCTACACCTTC,CASSLRDSRPGYTF
TRBV16,TRBJ2-1,TRBD2,.,TGTGCCAGCAGCCCCGGGACTAGCGGTAAGGGATGGGACAATGAGCAGTTCTTC,CASSPGTSGKGWDNEQFF
TRBV21-1,TRBJ2-7,.,.,TGTGCCAGCAGCAAAGTCACTGGCGGGGGTTCCTACGAGCAGTACTTC,CASSKVTGGGSYEQYF
TRBV28,TRBJ2-7,.,.,TGTGCCAGCGCAGTTTCATTGGGGCCACACTACGAGCAGTACTTC,CASAVSLGPHYEQYF
TRBV6-1,TRBJ2-7,.,.,TGTGCCAGCATGAGGGAGCCAAAGGGCGAGCAGTACTTC,CASMREPKGEQYF
TRBV5-1,TRBJ1-1,.,.,TGCGCCAGCAGTTCCACGCGCAGGTCGGGGGACACTGAAGCTTTCTTT,CASSSTRRSGDTEAFF
TRBV4-2,TRBJ2-1,.,once,TGTGCCAGCAGCCAAGATGCGGAGGAAAATGAGCAGTTCTTC,CASSQDAEENEQFF
TRBV28,TRBJ2-7,.,.,TGTGCCAGCGGCCAGGCCTATACTGCCCTTCGCGCCTACGAGCAGTACTTC,CASGQAYTALRAYEQYF
TRBV7-9,TRBJ2-7,TRBD1,.,TGTGCCAGCAGTTGTATGGGACAGGGAAACTCGCGGTACGAGCAGTACTTC,CASSCMGQGNSRYEQYF
TRBV7-9,TRBJ1-1,.,.,TGTGCCAGCAGTTTCGTCCTGGACAGCCTGAACACTGAAGCTTTCTTT,CASSFVLDSLNTEAFF
TRBV14,TRBJ2-1,TRBD1,.,TGTGCCAGCAGCCAACACGGACAGGGCGCCTACAATGAGCAGTTCTTC,CASSQHGQGAYNEQFF
TRBV4-1,TRBJ2-1,.,.,TGCGCCAGCAGCCAGTTTGCCGGCCCCGGTCGGTCGGGTGAGCAGTTCTTC,CASSQFAGPGRSGEQFF
TRBV10-2,TRBJ2-5,.,.,TGCGCCAGCTGCCCCGCGGGGTACCAAGAGACCCAGTACTTC,CASCPAGYQETQYF
TRBV10-2,TRBJ1-1,.,.,TGCGCCAGCAGTGAGTCTTTGGGCAGGAACACTGAAGCTTTCTTT,CASSESLGRNTEAFF
TRBV15,TRBJ2-3,.,.,TGTGCCACCAGCAGAGGACAGTCTTCTAACACAGATACGCAGTATTTT,CATSRGQSSNTDTQYF
TRBV2,TRBJ2-6,.,.,TGTGCCAGCAGTAACTTCTACTCTAGGCCGGGCTCTGGGGCCAACGTCCTGACTTTC,CASSNFYSRPGSGANVLTF
TRBV6-6,TRBJ2-2,.,.,TGTGCCAGCAGTTGGCGTCCCGGGTCCTACACCGGGGAGCTGTTTTTT,CASSWRPGSYTGELFF
TRBV4-3,TRBJ2-5,.,.,TGCGCCAGCAGCCAAGATCTGCGGAGGCGGGAGACCCAGTACTTC,CASSQDLRRRETQYF
TRBV20-1,TRBJ2-1,TRBD2,.,TGCAGCGCTATCCTTGGGAGGGGGCAGTTCTTC,CSAILGRGQFF
TRBV29-1,TRBJ1-3,.,.,TGCAGCGCGGGGAAGGAGAAGGTTGGATCCCCTGGAAACACCATATATTTT,CSAGKEKVGSPGNTIYF
TRBV4-3,TRBJ2-5,TRBD2,once,TGCGCCAGCAGCCTACTAGCGGGAGGGCCAGAGACCCAGTACTTC,CASSLLAGGPETQYF
TRBV9,TRBJ1-1,TRBD1,.,TGTGCCAGCAGCGTACGGGACAGAGGGGCTGGCGAGGACACTGAAGCTTTCTTT,CASSVRDRGAGEDTEAFF
TRBV4-3,TRBJ2-1,.,.,TGCGCCAGCAGCCAAGATCCAGGGCCTTTCAGTGACAATGAGCAGTTCTTC,CASSQDPGPFSDNEQFF
TRBV27,TRBJ2-7,.,.,TGTGCCAGCAGTTTTGGGGGGGCAGGGTATCTCTACGAGCAGTACTTC,CASSFGGAGYLYEQYF
TRBV11-2,TRBJ2-7,TRBD2,.,TGTGCCAGCAGCTTCGGACTAGCAGTCTACGAGCAGTACTTC,CASSFGLAVYEQYF
TRBV30,TRBJ2-1,.,.,TGTGCCTGGAGTGTCGGACTGGTCACCCGACAGTTCTTC,CAWSVGLVTRQFF
TRBV28,TRBJ2-4,.,.,TGTGCCAGCAGTCCCCGTGGAGGGCCCGGCGACATTCAGTACTTC,CASSPRGGPGDIQYF
TRBV6-5,TRBJ1-2,.,.,TGTGCCAGCAGTTACGGGCTGCCTTATGGCTACACCTTC,CASSYGLPYGYTF
TRBV7-8,TRBJ1-2,TRBD1,.,TGTGCCAGCAGCGACGACAGGGACGGAGGCTACACCTTC,CASSDDRDGGYTF
TRBV6-1,TRBJ2-7,TRBD1,.,TGTGCCAGCAGGGCAAGTGAGACAGGGACGCTCGAGCAGTACTTC,CASRASETGTLEQYF
TRBV4-1,TRBJ1-4,TRBD1,once,TGCGCCAGCAGCTCTCGGACAGGGGTGTCCACTAATGAAAAACTGTTTTTT,CASSSRTGVSTNEKLFF
TRBV6-5,TRBJ2-3,TRBD2,once,TGTGCCAGCAGCCCAAGACTAGCGGGCTCAGATACGCAGTATTTT,CASSPRLAGSDTQYF
TRBV4-2,TRBJ2-7,.,.,TGTGCCAGCAGCCCTCGGGGGAGGGGGGAGCAGTACTTC,CASSPRGRGEQYF
TRBV18,TRBJ2-7,TRBD1,.,TGTGCCAGCTCCCGATCAACCGGGACAGGGAAATACGAGCAGTACTTC,CASSRSTGTGKYEQYF
TRBV30,TRBJ2-7,.,.,TGTGCCTGGAGTGTACGGGGGTCCACCTACGAGCAGTACTTC,CAWSVRGSTYEQYF
TRBV6-1,TRBJ2-5,TRBD2,.,TGTGCCAGCAGTGAAGAGGGACTAGCGGGAGGATGGGAGACCCAGTACTTC,CASSEEGLAGGWETQYF
TRBV27,TRBJ2-7,TRBD1,.,TGTGCCAGCAGTGCCCACAGGGGGAGCTCCTACGAGCAGTACTTC,CASSAHRGSSYEQYF
TRBV11-2,TRBJ2-5,TRBD2,.,TGTGCCAGCAGCTCCCCTAGCGGGAGACAAGAGACCCAGTACTTC,CASSSPSGRQETQYF
TRBV4-1,TRBJ2-7,TRBD1,.,TGCGCCAGCAGCCAACCCCGGGACAGGGGCGCGGGCGAGCAGTACTTC,CASSQPRDRGAGEQYF
TRBV5-6,TRBJ1-2,.,.,TGTGCCAGCAGCCCCCGCCCCGGGGACACAGATACTAACTATGGCTACACCTTC,CASSPRPGDTDTNYGYTF
TRBV7-6,TRBJ2-5,TRBD2,.,TGTGCCAGCAGCTTAGACGATGGTAGCGGGAGGTACCAAGAGACCCAGTACTTC,CASSLDDGSGRYQETQYF
TRBV9,TRBJ2-3,TRBD2,.,TGTGCCAGCAGCGTAGAAGGGACTAGCATGTATTTT,CASSVEGTSMYF
TRBV29-1,TRBJ2-7,TRBD1,once,TGCAGCGTTGAAGACAGGGGGCGATCCTACGAGCAGTACTTC,CSVEDRGRSYEQYF
TRBV10-3,TRBJ1-3,TRBD1,.,TGTGCCATCAGTGAGCCTGGACGGGACAGGAGCTCTGGAAACACCATATATTTT,CAISEPGRDRSSGNTIYF
TRBV19,TRBJ1-5,.,.,TGTGCCAGTAGTATGGAACAGGGAGTACCTCAGCCCCAGCATTTT,CASSMEQGVPQPQHF
TRBV27,TRBJ1-3,.,.,TGTGCCAGCAGTTTATCGGGGAGCTCTGGAAACACCATATATTTT,CASSLSGSSGNTIYF
TRBV6-5,TRBJ1-2,.,.,TGTGCCACCAGGCCTGGGAGAGATTTTGGCTACACCTTC,CATRPGRDFGYTF
TRBV9,TRBJ2-3,TRBD2,.,TGTGCCAGCAGCGTAGCCGGCGGGAGAGCAGATACGCAGTATTTT,CASSVAGGRADTQYF
TRBV28,TRBJ1-4,.,few,TGTGCCAGCAGTCCTCGGACACCAACTAATGAAAAACTGTTTTTT,CASSPRTPTNEKLFF
TRBV23-1,TRBJ1-1,.,.,TGCGCCAGCAGTCAATCAAGGACAGACAACACTGAAGCTTTCTTT,CASSQSRTDNTEAFF